This T cell receptor beta chain was recovered during a study of tumor-infiltrating lymphocytes in primary liver carcinoma. Points on this clonotype: What it recognizes is unknown.

With a constant-region primer, TCR beta cDNA was made from 450 to 650 ng of total RNA. Amplification in three nested multiplex PCR rounds with slightly modified ARM-PCR gave rise to TCR beta libraries. The first two PCR rounds, around 10 cycles each, used TRBV1-TRBV30 forward primers and a C-beta reverse primer. TCRdb re-derived calls from the multiplex PCR reads in MiXCR, one entry per CDR3 protein. Of just over 300,000 distinct CDR3 sequences in the sample, approximately 54% were seen once. The germline V gene encodes CDR1 KGHSH and CDR2 LQKENI. The CDR3 is 14 amino acids. Trimming took 6 bases from V and 7 from J; bases not matched to a gene: 8. The researchers obtained blood RNA from unsorted whole blood and also extracted germline DNA. Overall study results and limits: Tumor-adjacent and tumor-blood pairs showed less overlap than tumor region pairs.

This receptor was obtained from a woman in her twenties or thirties with primary liver carcinoma and hepatitis B virus infection. Sequencing input: peripheral blood. This rearrangement joins TRBV18 to TRBJ2-1, with 8 bases fitting TRBD2. The CDR3 region has the DNA TGTGCCAGCTCTCCGGGACTAGGCGTAAATGAGCAGTTCTTC. Translation gives CASSPGLGVNEQFF.